One sample yielded the 25 T cell receptor beta chains listed below, sequenced in a study of cytomegalovirus exposure and HLA in healthy donors (dated by TCRdb to 2016 to 2017). The receptor library was made with the immunoSEQ multiplex PCR assay. For the multiplex PCR, a mixture combining 60 forward primers for TCR Vbeta segments and 13 reverse primers for TCR Jbeta segments was used. TCRdb holds this immuneACCESS table with in-frame rearrangements only. Some clones are missing; in checked studies, unresolved V genes explain under half, and the rest has no known cause. A total of roughly 290,000 clones appear in this sample, about 90% of them only once. The top ten hold about 2.3% of the sample. Sequenced sample: PBMCs. Source of these receptors: a woman younger than 35 in good health and CMV-seronegative.

The chain joins TRBV29-1 to TRBJ2-7; the match to TRBD1 covers 9 bases. Per the germline V gene, CDR1 is SQVTM and CDR2 is ANQGSEA. This CDR3 contains 13 residues. With V trimmed by 6 bases and J by 7 bases, 10 bases remained unmatched. The CDR3 nucleotides read TGCAGCGTAGACCGGGACAGGGCGGGTGAGCAGTACTTC. This gives the protein CSVDRDRAGEQYF.

The chain has TRBV27 and TRBJ1-5; D gene ambiguous. The CDR3 is made up of 16 amino acids. CDR1 MNHEY and CDR2 SMNVEV come from the germline V gene (reference sequence). Trimming shortened V by 5 bases and J by 4 bases, and 18 bases separated the two germline ends. The CDR3 bases are TGTGCCAGCAGTCCCCGCCCCTTGAGGGTTAATCAGCCCCAGCATTTT. This sequence encodes CASSPRPLRVNQPQHF.

The V and J genes are TRBV18 and TRBJ2-5, with 7 bases matching TRBD1. Germline loops: CDR1 KGHSH, CDR2 LQKENI. The CDR3 has 15 amino acids. The V and J ends lost 3 bases and 2 bases, in that order; junction bases with no gene match: 6. CDR3 DNA sequence: TGTGCCAGCTCACCGTCGACAGGGCTACAAGAGACCCAGTACTTC. Protein sequence: CASSPSTGLQETQYF.

V usage is TRBV4-1 and J usage is TRBJ2-1; the match to TRBD2 covers 8 bases. The J segment lost 5 bases and the V segment lost 0 bases, leaving 3 bases of the junction unmatched. CDR1 is MGHRA, CDR2 YSYEKL, per germline. The CDR3 loop spans 15 amino acids. The DNA for the CDR3 is TGCGCCAGCAGCCAAGAAAGACTAGCGAACAATGAGCAGTTCTTC. It translates to CASSQERLANNEQFF.

The chain couples TRBV18 to TRBJ1-1; no definite D call. Germline loops: CDR1 KGHSH, CDR2 LQKENI. The CDR3 runs 13 residues. The V and J ends lost 3 bases and 1 base respectively, with 6 bases between them. In DNA, the CDR3 is TGTGCCAGCTCACCCGGGGAGAACACTGAAGCTTTCTTT. Residues: CASSPGENTEAFF.

The V and J genes are TRBV25-1 and TRBJ1-1; D ambiguous. This CDR3 is 13 amino acids long. Per the germline V gene, CDR1 is MGHDK and CDR2 is SYGVNS. The germline V and J ends were trimmed by 2 bases and 7 bases, with 11 bases remaining between them. As DNA, the CDR3 is TGTGCCAGCAGTGAAGAGGTCACCGGTGAAGCTTTCTTT. Its translation is CASSEEVTGEAFF. The full variable domain, with the rest looked up from reference TRBV25-1 and TRBJ1-1, is EADIYQTPRYLVIGTGKKITLECSQTMGHDKMYWYQQDPGMELHLIHYSYGVNSTEKGDLSSESTVSRIRTEHFPLTLESARPSHTSQYLCASSEEVTGEAFFGQGTRLTVV.

The rearrangement links TRBV6-5 to TRBJ1-2; 8 bases align to TRBD1. This CDR3 comprises 13 residues. J lost 2 bases, V lost 6 bases, and 2 bases had no gene match. Germline values: CDR1 MNHEY, CDR2 SVGAGI. CDR3 bases: TGTGCCAGCAGGGACAGGGTCAACTATGGCTACACCTTC. It translates to CASRDRVNYGYTF.

This chain connects TRBV5-6 to TRBJ2-2; weak D call: TRBD2 (6 bases). The V and J ends lost 4 bases and 4 bases respectively, with 8 bases between them. CDR3 size: 13 residues. Germline lookup yields CDR1 SGHDT and CDR2 YYEEEE. The CDR3 region is CASSPGGTGELFF. DNA for the CDR3: TGTGCCAGCAGCCCCGGGGGCACCGGGGAGCTGTTTTTT.

The chain links TRBV6-5 to TRBJ1-1, with 12 bases lining up with TRBD1. V trimming: 5 bases; J trimming: 7 bases; junction bases outside the gene matches: 5. This CDR3 contains 14 residues. Germline assignment: CDR1 MNHEY and CDR2 SVGAGI. CDR3 amino acids: CASSPGQGAIEAFF. CDR3 nucleotides: TGTGCCAGCAGTCCGGGACAGGGGGCGATTGAAGCTTTCTTT.

The CDR3 sequence is CASSRDTSAAMNTEAFF. The DNA for the CDR3 is TGCGCCAGCAGCCGAGATACGTCCGCGGCGATGAACACTGAAGCTTTCTTT. The chain employs TRBV5-1 and TRBJ1-1, with no clear D. The V gene lost 4 bases and the J gene lost 0 bases, with 19 bases spanning the gap. CDR1 and CDR2 (germline): SGHRS, YFSETQ. This CDR3 is 17 amino acids long.

The chain combines TRBV29-1 with TRBJ1-2; a weak D match, TRBD1 (6 bases). The CDR3 covers 12 residues. The V end was cut by 4 bases, the J end by 2 bases, with 8 bases between. Germline V gene sequence: CDR1 SQVTM, CDR2 ANQGSEA. The CDR3 spells CSVAGANYGYTF. DNA for the CDR3: TGCAGCGTTGCAGGGGCCAACTATGGCTACACCTTC.

This chain uses TRBV19 with TRBJ1-1, with D perhaps matching TRBD1 (6 bases). The germline V and J ends were trimmed by 6 bases and 0 bases, with 14 bases remaining between them. The CDR3 extends over 15 amino acids. CDR1 and CDR2 from the germline V gene are LNHDA and SQIVND (reference sequence). CDR3 protein: CASRSDRRMNTEAFF. Written as DNA, the CDR3 is TGTGCCAGTAGGTCGGACAGAAGAATGAACACTGAAGCTTTCTTT.

The chain couples TRBV2 to TRBJ1-2, with D hard to call. The CDR3 runs 12 residues. V gave up 7 bases and J gave up 8 bases, with 14 bases separating them. Per germline, CDR1 SNHLY and CDR2 FYNNEI. The CDR3 sequence is CASTFGGNGYTF. The CDR3 DNA follows: TGTGCCAGCACTTTTGGCGGAAACGGCTACACCTTC.

The chain couples TRBV7-6 to TRBJ1-2; 7 bases align to TRBD1. CDR3 length: 14 residues. J lost 6 bases, V lost 2 bases, and 6 bases had no gene match. Germline lookup yields CDR1 SGHVS and CDR2 FNYEAQ. This chain's CDR3 is CASSLLGTGDGYTF. The DNA for the CDR3 is TGTGCCAGCAGCTTATTGGGAACAGGGGATGGCTACACCTTC.

V and J are TRBV14 and TRBJ2-1, with 7 positions matching TRBD1. This CDR3 comprises 17 residues. Trimming cost V 2 bases and J 2 bases; bases outside gene matches: 9. The V gene's germline CDR1 is SGHDN and CDR2 FVKESK. The CDR3 is CASSQYNHGTAYNEQFF. The CDR3 DNA reads TGTGCCAGCAGCCAATATAATCATGGGACAGCCTACAATGAGCAGTTCTTC.

The rearrangement uses TRBV12-2 and TRBJ2-5; TRBD1, the D gene given by the table, was not confirmed from the DNA. TRBV12-2 is a documented pseudogene. The CDR3 totals 14 residues. The CDR3 region is CASRATGTEETQYF. The CDR3, as DNA: TGTGCAAGTCGCGCCACCGGGACAGAAGAGACCCAGTACTTC.

The rearrangement joins TRBV11-2 to TRBJ2-2, with D perhaps matching TRBD1 (6 bases). Germline V lookup: CDR1 SGHAT, CDR2 FQNNGV. The V and J ends lost 4 bases and 5 bases respectively, with 11 bases between them. The CDR3 length is 14 residues. The CDR3 loop reads CASSYSQGTGELFF. The CDR3 DNA reads TGTGCCAGCAGCTATTCACAGGGAACCGGGGAGCTGTTTTTT.

The DNA for the CDR3 is TGTGCCAGCAGTACCCCCGGGACAGGGAAGGCTGAAGCTTTCTTT. It is translated as CASSTPGTGKAEAFF. The J gene is TRBJ1-1, the V gene TRBV6-5; 9 nucleotides line up with TRBD1. V shed 5 bases and J 6 bases; nucleotides not matched to a gene: 10. This CDR3 comprises 15 residues. Germline CDR1 reads MNHEY; CDR2 reads SVGAGI.

The genes are TRBV6-5 and TRBJ2-1; TRBD1 matches at 7 bases. The V gene end was trimmed by 8 bases and the J gene end by 3 bases; junction bases not matched to a gene: 4. The CDR3 contains 13 residues. Germline CDR1 MNHEY, CDR2 SVGAGI. The DNA for the CDR3 is TGTGCCAGCGGACGGGACAGCTACAATGAGCAGTTCTTC. As protein: CASGRDSYNEQFF.

This chain connects TRBV5-4 to TRBJ2-7; D not certain. Germline lookup yields CDR1 SGHNT and CDR2 YYREEE (reference sequence). Trimming took off 0 bases at V and 1 base at J, with 11 bases between the two ends. This CDR3 is 15 amino acids long. CDR3 DNA: TGTGCCAGCAGCTTGGCCCCGACTGTATCCTACGAGCAGTACTTC. Its translation is CASSLAPTVSYEQYF. Complete variable domain (other parts from reference TRBV5-4 and TRBJ2-7): ETGVTQSPTHLIKTRGQQVTLRCSSQSGHNTVSWYQQALGQGPQFIFQYYREEENGRGNFPPRFSGLQFPNYSSELNVNALELDDSALYLCASSLAPTVSYEQYFGPGTRLTVT.

The rearrangement links TRBV2 to TRBJ1-6; D not certain. This CDR3 spans 18 amino acids. The V end was cut by 7 bases, the J end by 2 bases, with 21 bases between. Per germline, CDR1 SNHLY and CDR2 FYNNEI. The CDR3 protein is CASIIRPDYGTYNSPLHF. The CDR3, as DNA: TGTGCCAGCATTATAAGGCCGGACTATGGAACCTATAATTCACCCCTCCACTTT.

The chain carries TRBV19 and TRBJ2-7; 8 nucleotides agree with TRBD1. CDR3 length equals 15 residues. Unmatched junction bases numbered 9, after V lost 5 bases and J lost 3 bases. The V gene's germline CDR1 is LNHDA and CDR2 SQIVND (reference sequence). CDR3 loop: CASSRTGFNDYEQYF. CDR3 nucleotide sequence: TGTGCCAGTAGTCGGACAGGGTTTAACGACTACGAGCAGTACTTC.

Regarding this clone: The sample carries other DNA sequences with the same CDR3. This chain links TRBV18 with TRBJ2-5; 8 bases match TRBD2. After removal of 6 bases from V and 1 base from J, the junction contained 4 bases not matched to a gene. The CDR3 is 14 amino acids. CDR1 and CDR2 (germline): KGHSH, LQKENI. This CDR3 reads CASSRTSGQETQYF. The CDR3 coding sequence is TGTGCCAGCTCCCGTACTAGCGGCCAAGAGACCCAGTACTTC.

The V gene is TRBV5-6, the J gene TRBJ2-1; 13 nucleotides align to TRBD2. CDR1 is SGHDT and CDR2 is YYEEEE in the germline V gene. The V segment lost 0 bases and the J segment 6 bases; nucleotides outside the gene matches: 3. The CDR3 sequence is 16 residues long. The CDR3 DNA sequence: TGTGCCAGCAGCTTGGGACTAGCGGGGGGTACCAATGAGCAGTTCTTC. Its translation: CASSLGLAGGTNEQFF.

The DNA for the CDR3 is TGTGCCAGTCGCCGGGCAGGGGGCAGGGGTGAAGCTTTCTTT. This encodes CASRRAGGRGEAFF. This chain joins TRBV6-5 and TRBJ1-1; 8 bases are a match to TRBD1. Germline CDR1 and CDR2: MNHEY and SVGAGI. The CDR3 sequence is 14 residues long. After removal of 9 bases from V and 7 bases from J, the junction contained 13 bases not matched to a gene.